These 7 T cell receptor beta chains were sequenced from one sample in a study of Ad26.COV2.S vaccination and SARS-CoV-2 variants. The treatment here: 15 to 20 received Ad26.COV2.S at low or high dose, single or two shots; roughly five received placebo; per-sample allocation not given. The samples date from day 63 after the first vaccine or placebo injection. Assay: immunoSEQ multiplex PCR; the TCRdb copy retains only in-frame clones and omits some. The data show fewer than 400,000 clones, about 89% seen once. The sample consisted of peripheral blood, taken in a trial of Ad26.COV2.S vaccine versus placebo. All receptors come from a person aged 18-65 years who received the Ad26.COV2.S COVID-19 vaccine or a placebo.

The rearrangement uses TRBV12-3 or TRBV12-4 and TRBJ2-3; D assignment may be TRBD1 or TRBD2 (6 bases each). This CDR3 contains 13 residues. The ends were cut back, 5 bases at V and 6 bases at J, with 12 bases in the middle. CDR3 loop: CASSQGGSDTQYF. CDR3 nucleotides: TGTGCCAGCAGTCAAGGGGGGTCCGATACGCAGTATTTT.

The chain has TRBV5-1 and TRBJ2-5; D unresolved. The CDR3 extends over 16 amino acids. V lost 6 bases and J 5 bases, leaving 23 bases between the germline ends. From germline, CDR1 is SGHRS and CDR2 YFSETQ. CDR3 loop: CASKTEQHRVLETQYF. DNA for the CDR3: TGCGCCAGCAAAACCGAGCAGCACCGGGTCCTGGAGACCCAGTACTTC.

This clone was detected only once. The chain combines TRBV20-1 with TRBJ1-5; 7 nucleotides match TRBD1. Germline loops: CDR1 DFQATT, CDR2 SNEGSKA (reference sequence). This CDR3 contains 16 residues. Trimming took 3 bases from V and 0 from J; bases not matched to a gene: 8. The CDR3 coding sequence is TGCAGTGCTAGTTCAGGGGGACGGTTTAGCAATCAGCCCCAGCATTTT. This codes for CSASSGGRFSNQPQHF.

The chain carries TRBV5-1 and TRBJ1-1; the D gene is possibly TRBD1 (5 bases). CDR3 length: 13 residues. The germline V gene has CDR1 SGHRS and CDR2 YFSETQ. Between the trimmed V and J ends, which lost 4 bases and 2 bases, there was a span of 9 bases. CDR3 loop: CASSVTGNTEAFF. The CDR3 coding sequence is TGCGCCAGCAGCGTTACAGGAAACACTGAAGCTTTCTTT.

This clone showed up just a few times. V usage is TRBV11-2 and J usage is TRBJ2-6, with 9 nucleotides matching TRBD1. The V gene end was trimmed by 7 bases and the J gene end by 1 base; junction bases not matched to a gene: 8. Germline V gene sequence: CDR1 SGHAT, CDR2 FQNNGV. This CDR3 contains 17 residues. This CDR3 is CASTSGQGMSGANVLTF. DNA for the CDR3: TGTGCCAGCACCTCGGGACAGGGTATGTCTGGGGCCAACGTCCTGACTTTC.

The sample holds a few counts of this clone. This chain links TRBV21-1 with TRBJ1-5. TRBV21-1 counts as a pseudogene. This CDR3 is built from 12 residues. The CDR3 DNA reads TGTGCCAGCCGGGGGGTCAATCAGCCCCAGCATTTT. Protein product: CASRGVNQPQHF.

The J gene is TRBJ2-2, the V gene TRBV6-1; 7 bases are a match to TRBD1. The V gene end was trimmed by 3 bases and the J gene end by 3 bases; junction bases not matched to a gene: 4. The CDR3 consists of 15 residues. Germline-derived CDR1 and CDR2 are MNHNS and SASEGT. Here the CDR3 DNA reads TGTGCCAGCAGTGACGAACAGGGGTACACCGGGGAGCTGTTTTTT. It specifies CASSDEQGYTGELFF.